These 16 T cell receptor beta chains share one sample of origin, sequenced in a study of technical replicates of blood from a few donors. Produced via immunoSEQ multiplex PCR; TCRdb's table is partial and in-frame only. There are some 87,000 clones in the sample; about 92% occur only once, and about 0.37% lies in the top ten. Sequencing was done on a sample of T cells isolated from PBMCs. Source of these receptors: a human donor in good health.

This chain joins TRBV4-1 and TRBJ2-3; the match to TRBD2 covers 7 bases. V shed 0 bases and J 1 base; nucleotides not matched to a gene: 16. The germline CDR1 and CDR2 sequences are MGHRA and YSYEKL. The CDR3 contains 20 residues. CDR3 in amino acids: CASSQDKLLGAGAGTDTQYF. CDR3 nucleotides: TGCGCCAGCAGCCAAGATAAATTGTTAGGGGCGGGAGCGGGCACAGATACGCAGTATTTT.

CDR3 sequence reads: CASGETSGTYEQYF. The DNA for the CDR3 is TGCGCCAGCGGTGAGACTAGCGGGACCTACGAGCAGTACTTC. V gene TRBV5-1 combines with J gene TRBJ2-7; 11 bases map to TRBD2. The CDR3 is 14 residues long. V lost 7 bases, J lost 2 bases, and 5 bases stayed unmatched. Germline CDR1 SGHRS, CDR2 YFSETQ.

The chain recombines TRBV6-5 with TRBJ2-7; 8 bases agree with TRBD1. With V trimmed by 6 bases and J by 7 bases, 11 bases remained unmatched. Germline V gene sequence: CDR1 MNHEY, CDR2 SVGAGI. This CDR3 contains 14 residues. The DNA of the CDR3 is TGTGCCAGCAGCCTCGACAGGGGAAGAGCTGAGCAGTACTTC. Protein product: CASSLDRGRAEQYF.

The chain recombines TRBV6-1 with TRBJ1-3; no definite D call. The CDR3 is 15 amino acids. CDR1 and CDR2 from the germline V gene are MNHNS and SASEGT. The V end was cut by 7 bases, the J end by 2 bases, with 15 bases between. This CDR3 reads CASTFGREPGNTIYF. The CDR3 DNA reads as TGTGCCAGCACCTTCGGGAGAGAGCCTGGAAACACCATATATTTT.

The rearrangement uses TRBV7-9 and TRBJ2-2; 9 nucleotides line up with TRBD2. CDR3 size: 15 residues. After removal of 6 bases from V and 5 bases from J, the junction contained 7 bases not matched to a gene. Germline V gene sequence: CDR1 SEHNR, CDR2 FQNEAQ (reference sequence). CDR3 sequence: CASSRTSANTGELFF. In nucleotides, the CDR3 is TGTGCCAGCAGTCGGACTAGCGCAAATACCGGGGAGCTGTTTTTT.

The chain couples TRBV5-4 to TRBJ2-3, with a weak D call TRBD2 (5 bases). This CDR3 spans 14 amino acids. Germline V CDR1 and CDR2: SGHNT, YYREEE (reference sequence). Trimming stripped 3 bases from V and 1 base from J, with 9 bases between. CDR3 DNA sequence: TGTGCCAGCAGCTCAAGCGGACGCACAGATACGCAGTATTTT. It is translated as CASSSSGRTDTQYF.

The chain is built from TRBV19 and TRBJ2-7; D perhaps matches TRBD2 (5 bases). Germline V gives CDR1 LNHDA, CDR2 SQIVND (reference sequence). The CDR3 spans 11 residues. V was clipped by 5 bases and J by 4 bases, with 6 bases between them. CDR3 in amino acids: CASSSGYEQYF. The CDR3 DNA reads TGTGCCAGTAGTTCGGGGTACGAGCAGTACTTC.

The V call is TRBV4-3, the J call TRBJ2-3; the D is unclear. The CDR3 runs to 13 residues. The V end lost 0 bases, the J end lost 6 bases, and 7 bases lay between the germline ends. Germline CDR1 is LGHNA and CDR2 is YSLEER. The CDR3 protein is CASSQDLEDTQYF. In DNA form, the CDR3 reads TGCGCCAGCAGCCAAGATTTGGAGGATACGCAGTATTTT.

The chain's CDR3 is CSVEESGEQFF. The DNA for the CDR3 is TGCAGCGTTGAAGAATCAGGTGAGCAGTTCTTC. The chain joins TRBV29-1 to TRBJ2-1; D is ambiguous. Trimming shortened V by 0 bases and J by 9 bases, and 6 bases separated the two germline ends. CDR3 length: 11 amino acids. Germline V gene sequence: CDR1 SQVTM, CDR2 ANQGSEA.

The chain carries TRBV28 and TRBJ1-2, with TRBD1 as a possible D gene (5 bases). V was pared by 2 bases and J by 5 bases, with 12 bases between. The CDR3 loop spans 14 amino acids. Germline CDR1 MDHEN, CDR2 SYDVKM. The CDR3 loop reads CASSLRGTVYGYTF. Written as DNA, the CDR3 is TGTGCCAGCAGTTTAAGGGGCACAGTTTATGGCTACACCTTC.

The CDR3 reads CASISGVTEAFF. CDR3 DNA sequence: TGTGCCAGCATCTCGGGGGTCACTGAAGCTTTCTTT. J is TRBJ1-1 and V is TRBV28; tentative D call: TRBD1 (5 bases). V gave up 7 bases and J gave up 4 bases, with 10 bases separating them. Germline CDR1 is MDHEN and CDR2 is SYDVKM. This CDR3 is 12 amino acids long.

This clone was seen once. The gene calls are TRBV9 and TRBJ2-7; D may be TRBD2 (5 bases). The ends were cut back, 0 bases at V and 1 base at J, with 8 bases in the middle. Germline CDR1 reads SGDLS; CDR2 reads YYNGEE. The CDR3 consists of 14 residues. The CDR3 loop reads CASSVVGGSYEQYF. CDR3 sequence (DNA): TGTGCCAGCAGCGTAGTGGGCGGGTCCTACGAGCAGTACTTC.

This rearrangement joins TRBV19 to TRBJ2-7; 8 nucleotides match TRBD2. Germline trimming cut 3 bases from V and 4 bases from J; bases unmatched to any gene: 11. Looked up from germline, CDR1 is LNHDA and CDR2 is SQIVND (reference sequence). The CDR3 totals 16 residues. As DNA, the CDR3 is TGTGCCAGTAGTATTAGCGGGGCGGGAGTGGGGTACGAGCAGTACTTC. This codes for CASSISGAGVGYEQYF.

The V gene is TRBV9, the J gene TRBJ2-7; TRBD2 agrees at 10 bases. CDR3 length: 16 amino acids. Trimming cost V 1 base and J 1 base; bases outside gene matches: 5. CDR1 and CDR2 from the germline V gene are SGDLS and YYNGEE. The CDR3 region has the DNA TGTGCCAGCAGCGTAACCGGGACTAGCGAGTCCTACGAGCAGTACTTC. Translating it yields CASSVTGTSESYEQYF. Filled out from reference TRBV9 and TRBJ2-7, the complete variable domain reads DSGVTQTPKHLITATGQRVTLRCSPRSGDLSVYWYQQSLDQGLQFLIQYYNGEERAKGNILERFSAQQFPDLHSELNLSSLELGDSALYFCASSVTGTSESYEQYFGPGTRLTVT.

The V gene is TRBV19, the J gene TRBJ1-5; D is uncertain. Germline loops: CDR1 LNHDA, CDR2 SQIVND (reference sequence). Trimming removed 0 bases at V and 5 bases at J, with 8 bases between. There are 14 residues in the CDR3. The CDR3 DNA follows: TGTGCCAGTAGTATAGATCTAGAGGATCAGCCCCAGCATTTT. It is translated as CASSIDLEDQPQHF.

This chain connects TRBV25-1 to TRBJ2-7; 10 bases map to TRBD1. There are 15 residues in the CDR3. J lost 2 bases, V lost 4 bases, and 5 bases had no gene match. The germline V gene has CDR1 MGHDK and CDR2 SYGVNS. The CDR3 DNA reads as TGTGCCAGCAGTGCGGCCGGGACAGGGGCCTACGAGCAGTACTTC. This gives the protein CASSAAGTGAYEQYF.